Listed here are 14 T cell receptor beta chains from one sample, sequenced in a study of T cells expressing NK-cell markers. Reanalyzing the 5' RACE reads, TCRdb keeps one entry per CDR3 protein, without DNA. In all, the sample yields over 100,000 distinct CDR3 sequences. The material sequenced was blood T cells: a sorted CD56 or NKG2C T cell subset, CD4+ or CD8+ T cells, or bulk PBMC T cells (not recorded which). These receptors were taken from a woman aged 18-70 years in good health.

The genes are TRBV7-9 and TRBJ2-5; as DNA is missing, the TRBD1 call by TCRdb cannot be tested. Germline V gene sequence: CDR1 SEHNR, CDR2 FQNEAQ (reference sequence). CDR3 length: 16 amino acids. CDR3 sequence reads: CASSSEDRAGQETQYF.

The chain combines TRBV12-3 or TRBV12-4 with TRBJ2-3; the TCRdb D gene call, TRBD1, has no DNA to confirm it. The CDR3 loop spans 16 amino acids. CDR3 residues: CASRTPVDWGADTQYF.

The chain employs TRBV19 and TRBJ2-3; the D call of TRBD1 rests on TCRdb alone, since no DNA is present to check it. CDR1 and CDR2 (germline): LNHDA, SQIVND (reference sequence). This CDR3 has 15 residues. The CDR3 region is CASDSGQGSTDTQYF. Variable domain in full (rest from reference TRBV19 and TRBJ2-3): DGGITQSPKYLFRKEGQNVTLSCEQNLNHDAMYWYRQDPGQGLRLIYYSQIVNDFQKGDIAEGYSVSREKKESFPLTVTSAQKNPTAFYLCASDSGQGSTDTQYFGPGTRLTVL.

This chain's CDR3 is CASSYSGGKETQYF. The rearrangement uses TRBV6-5 and TRBJ2-5. The V gene's germline CDR1 is MNHEY and CDR2 SVGAGI. CDR3 size: 14 residues.

The chain joins TRBV6-2 or TRBV6-3 to TRBJ2-1; TCRdb reports TRBD2, a call that lacks DNA to check it against. The CDR3 runs 17 residues. Germline assignment: CDR1 MNHEY and CDR2 SVGEGT. The CDR3 region is CASSYISASGAPHEQFF.

This chain links TRBV13 with TRBJ2-1; with no DNA, the TCRdb D assignment of TRBD2 cannot be verified. The CDR3 spans 14 residues. Germline CDR1 reads PRHDT; CDR2 reads FYEKMQ (reference sequence). The CDR3 loop reads CASTPGLAGNEQFF.

This chain connects TRBV9 to TRBJ1-1; TCRdb outputs TRBD1, but without DNA this stays unchecked. CDR3 length: 14 amino acids. Germline loops: CDR1 SGDLS, CDR2 YYNGEE. CDR3 residues: CASSGADRTVEAFF.

V gene TRBV27 combines with J gene TRBJ1-5; the TCRdb D gene call, TRBD1, has no DNA to confirm it. This CDR3 spans 13 amino acids. Germline loops: CDR1 MNHEY, CDR2 SMNVEV (reference sequence). The CDR3 loop is CASSKQGWQPQHF.

The chain employs TRBV30 and TRBJ1-1; the TCRdb D gene call, TRBD1, has no DNA to confirm it. There are 12 residues in the CDR3. Germline values: CDR1 GTSNPN, CDR2 SVGIG (reference sequence). CDR3 protein: CAWGQGATEAFF.

The rearrangement joins TRBV28 to TRBJ2-6. The CDR3 covers 17 residues. Germline lookup yields CDR1 MDHEN and CDR2 SYDVKM. CDR3 in amino acids: CASRTSYVASGANVLTF. The entire variable domain, with the rest obtained from reference TRBV28 and TRBJ2-6, is as follows: DVKVTQSSRYLVKRTGEKVFLECVQDMDHENMFWYRQDPGLGLRLIYFSYDVKMKEKGDIPEGYSVSREKKERFSLILESASTNQTSMYLCASRTSYVASGANVLTFGAGSRLTVL.

The gene calls are TRBV19 and TRBJ2-2; lacking DNA, the TRBD1 call made by TCRdb goes unchecked. From germline, CDR1 is LNHDA and CDR2 SQIVND (reference sequence). The CDR3 length is 16 residues. The CDR3 here is CASSPRGAANTGELFF.

The chain links TRBV27 to TRBJ1-1; the TCRdb D gene call, TRBD1, has no DNA to confirm it. This CDR3 has 14 residues. CDR1 MNHEY and CDR2 SMNVEV come from the germline V gene (reference sequence). The CDR3 spells CASSIYTGDTEAFF.

The chain joins TRBV7-2 to TRBJ2-1. CDR1 SGHTA and CDR2 FQGNSA come from the germline V gene. This CDR3 is 14 amino acids long. The CDR3 loop reads CASSLGLGLHEQFF.

V gene TRBV6-2 or TRBV6-3 combines with J gene TRBJ2-1; no DNA is available, so the TRBD2 call from TCRdb remains unchecked. This CDR3 spans 15 amino acids. CDR1 is MNHEY, CDR2 SVGEGT, per germline. The CDR3 sequence is CASRPGGGGYNEQFF.